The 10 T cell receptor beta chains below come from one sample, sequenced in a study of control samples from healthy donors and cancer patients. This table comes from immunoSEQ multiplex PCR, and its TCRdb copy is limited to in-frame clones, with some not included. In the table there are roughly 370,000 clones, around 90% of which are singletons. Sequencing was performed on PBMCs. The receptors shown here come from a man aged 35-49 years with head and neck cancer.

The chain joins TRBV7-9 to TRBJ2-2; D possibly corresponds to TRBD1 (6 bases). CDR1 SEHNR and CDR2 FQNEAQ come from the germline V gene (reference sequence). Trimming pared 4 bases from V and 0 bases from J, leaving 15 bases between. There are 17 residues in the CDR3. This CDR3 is CASSWAGTKANTGELFF. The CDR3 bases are TGTGCCAGCAGCTGGGCCGGGACAAAGGCGAACACCGGGGAGCTGTTTTTT.

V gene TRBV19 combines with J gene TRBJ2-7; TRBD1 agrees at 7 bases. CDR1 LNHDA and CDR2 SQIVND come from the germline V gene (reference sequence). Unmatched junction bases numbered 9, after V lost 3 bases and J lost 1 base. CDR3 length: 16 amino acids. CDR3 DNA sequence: TGTGCCAGTAGTATCTTCCCCCCACAGGGGTCCTACGAGCAGTACTTC. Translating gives CASSIFPPQGSYEQYF.

The CDR3 DNA follows: TGTGCCAGCAGTGCCGGAGGAGGGAGTAAAGGAAACACCATATATTTT. Protein product: CASSAGGGSKGNTIYF. V gene TRBV6-1 combines with J gene TRBJ1-3; the D is unclear. V gave up 4 bases and J gave up 4 bases, with 17 bases separating them. Germline CDR1 and CDR2: MNHNS and SASEGT. The CDR3 totals 16 residues.

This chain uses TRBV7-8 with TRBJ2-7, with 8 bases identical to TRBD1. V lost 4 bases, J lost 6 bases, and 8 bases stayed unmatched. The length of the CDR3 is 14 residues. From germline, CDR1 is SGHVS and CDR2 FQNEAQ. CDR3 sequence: CASSSRTGTAEQYF. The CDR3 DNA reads TGTGCCAGCAGCTCCCGGACAGGGACGGCCGAGCAGTACTTC.

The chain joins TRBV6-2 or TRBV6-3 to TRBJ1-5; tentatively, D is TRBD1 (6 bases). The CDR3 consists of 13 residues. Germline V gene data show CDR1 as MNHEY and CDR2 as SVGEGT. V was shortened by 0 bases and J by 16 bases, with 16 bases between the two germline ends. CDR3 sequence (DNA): TGTGCCAGCAGTTACTCCTGGACAGTGTCTGTACATTTT. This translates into CASSYSWTVSVHF.

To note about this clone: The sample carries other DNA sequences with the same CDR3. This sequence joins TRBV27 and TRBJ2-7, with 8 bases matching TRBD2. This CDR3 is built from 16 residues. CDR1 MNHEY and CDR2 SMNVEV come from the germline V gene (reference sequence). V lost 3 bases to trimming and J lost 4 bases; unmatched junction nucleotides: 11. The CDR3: CASSLGRGGGRYEQYF. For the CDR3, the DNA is TGTGCCAGCAGTTTGGGCCGGGGCGGGGGGCGATACGAGCAGTACTTC.

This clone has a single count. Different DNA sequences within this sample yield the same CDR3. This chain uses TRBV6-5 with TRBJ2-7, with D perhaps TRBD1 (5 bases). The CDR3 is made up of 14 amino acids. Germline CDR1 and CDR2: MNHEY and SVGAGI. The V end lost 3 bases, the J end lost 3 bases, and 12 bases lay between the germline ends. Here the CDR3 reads CASSYSRQNYEQYF. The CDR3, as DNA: TGTGCCAGCAGTTATTCACGACAGAACTACGAGCAGTACTTC.

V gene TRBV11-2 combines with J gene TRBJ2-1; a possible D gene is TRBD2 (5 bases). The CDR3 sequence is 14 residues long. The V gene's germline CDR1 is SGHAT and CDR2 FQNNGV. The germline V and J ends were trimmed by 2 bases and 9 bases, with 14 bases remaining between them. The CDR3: CASSLILRGFEQFF. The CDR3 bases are TGTGCCAGCAGCTTAATCTTGAGAGGGTTTGAGCAGTTCTTC.

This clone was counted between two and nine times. CDR3 in DNA: TGTGCCAGTAGTTCTAGCGGGAGGGCCCCCCTCGGTGAGCAGTACTTC. It specifies CASSSSGRAPLGEQYF. The chain recombines TRBV19 with TRBJ2-7; 12 bases are shared with TRBD2. The CDR3 contains 16 residues. V trimming: 5 bases; J trimming: 7 bases; junction bases outside the gene matches: 12. CDR1 is LNHDA and CDR2 is SQIVND in the germline V gene (reference sequence).

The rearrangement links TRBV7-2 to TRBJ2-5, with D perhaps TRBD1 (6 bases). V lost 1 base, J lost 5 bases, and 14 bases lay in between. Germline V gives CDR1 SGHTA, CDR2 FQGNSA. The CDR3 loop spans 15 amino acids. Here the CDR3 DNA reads TGTGCCAGCAGCTTAGTCAGGGGCGGTCAGGAGACCCAGTACTTC. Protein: CASSLVRGGQETQYF. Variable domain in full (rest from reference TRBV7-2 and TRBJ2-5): GAGVSQSPSNKVTEKGKDVELRCDPISGHTALYWYRQSLGQGLEFLIYFQGNSAPDKSGLPSDRFSAERTGGSVSTLTIQRTQQEDSAVYLCASSLVRGGQETQYFGPGTRLLVL.